The rows below give T cell receptor beta chains drawn from one sample of a study of cytomegalovirus exposure and HLA in healthy donors. The table came from immunoSEQ multiplex PCR; TCRdb's copy has only in-frame clones and leaves some out. The data hold 100,000 to 150,000 clones, with 81% observed a single time. Specimen: PBMCs. The receptors shown here come from a young man in good health and CMV-seronegative. The CDR3 runs from the conserved cysteine through the conserved F or W. The D gene is left open where the match is weak. Clone size is shown for a subset of rows, as once, few, many or a class of expanded clone.

NA TRBJ1-3 TRBV6-5 NA TGTGCCAGCAGAAAATACAGGGATTCTGGAAACACCATATATTTT CASRKYRDSGNTIYF
NA TRBJ1-3 TRBV7-8 NA TGTGCCAGCAGCGTCGGCGGAAGCTCTGGAAACACCATATATTTT CASSVGGSSGNTIYF
NA TRBJ2-1 TRBV4-3 NA TGCGCCAGCAGCCAAGATCCGTCGGGGGTCCCCGGTGAGCAGTTCTTC CASSQDPSGVPGEQFF
NA TRBJ1-1 TRBV4-2 NA TGTGCCAGCAGCCAAGAATGGGGCAGTTCGAACACTGAAGCTTTCTTT CASSQEWGSSNTEAFF
NA TRBJ1-3 TRBV10-1 NA TGCGCCAGCAGTGGCCGGTCCGGAAACACCATATATTTT CASSGRSGNTIYF
TRBD2 TRBJ2-5 TRBV25-1 NA TGTGCCAGCAGTGAAATAGGACTAGCGGGCCGAACGACCCAGTACTTC CASSEIGLAGRTTQYF
NA TRBJ2-1 TRBV15 NA TGTGCCACCAGCAGAGACCGGGTAAAGTACAATGAGCAGTTCTTC CATSRDRVKYNEQFF
NA TRBJ1-5 TRBV7-2 NA TGTGCCAGCAGCTTAGAAACAGGCAGCCGGTTTTTT CASSLETGSRFF
TRBD1 TRBJ1-6 TRBV7-2 NA TGTGCCAGCAGCCCCGGGACAGCTAATTCACCCCTCCACTTT CASSPGTANSPLHF
NA TRBJ2-7 TRBV5-4 NA TGTGCCAGCAGCGTACGGGGGGCTCGGCGGGAGCAGTACTTC CASSVRGARREQYF
NA TRBJ1-1 TRBV30 NA TGTGCCTGGAAAGACAGTGCCACTAAAGCTTTCTTT CAWKDSATKAFF
NA TRBJ1-1 TRBV6-6 NA TGTGCCAGCAGTTACCATACCGGACAGGAAGCTTTCTTT CASSYHTGQEAFF
NA TRBJ2-7 TRBV5-6 NA TGTGCCAGCAGCTTGGGAGGAAGGTACGAGCAGTACTTC CASSLGGRYEQYF
NA TRBJ1-2 TRBV7-9 NA TGTGCCAGCAGCCCAGGCGGCGGAGGTCCTACCGGCTACACCTTC CASSPGGGGPTGYTF
TRBD2 TRBJ2-5 TRBV7-2 NA TGTGCCAGCAGCCGTGGGAAGCGGGGGGGAGCAGAGACCCAGTACTTC CASSRGKRGGAETQYF
NA TRBJ1-1 TRBV28 NA TGTGCCAGCAGTTTCCACGACAGGATGAACACTGAAGCTTTCTTT CASSFHDRMNTEAFF
NA TRBJ1-5 TRBV6-1 few TGTGCCAGTAGCCGGGAGATTCAACAGCCCCAGCATTTT CASSREIQQPQHF
TRBD1 TRBJ1-1 TRBV4-3 NA TGCGCCAGCAGCCAAGACACAGGGGTGAACACTGAAGCTTTCTTT CASSQDTGVNTEAFF
NA TRBJ2-2 TRBV27 NA TGTGCCAGCAGTTTATCCGCGTACACCGGGGAGCTGTTTTTT CASSLSAYTGELFF
TRBD1 TRBJ1-5 TRBV6-5 few TGTGCCAGCAGTTCACAGGGGTCGGGCAATCAGCCCCAGCATTTT CASSSQGSGNQPQHF
NA TRBJ2-1 TRBV4-1 NA TGCGCCAGCAGCCAGAGGTCTATAATAGGGGAAAATGAGCAGTTCTTC CASSQRSIIGENEQFF
NA TRBJ1-3 TRBV7-2 NA TGTGCCAGCAGCGGGTCAGGGGCTGGAAACACCATATATTTT CASSGSGAGNTIYF
TRBD2 TRBJ2-7 TRBV10-3 NA TGTGCCATCAGCCTAGCGGGGGGGGACTACGAGCAGTACTTC CAISLAGGDYEQYF
NA TRBJ1-2 TRBV28 NA TGTGCCAGCAGGACCCCACACACAAAACTAGAGGGCTACACCTTC CASRTPHTKLEGYTF
NA TRBJ1-2 TRBV25-1 NA TGTGCCAGCAGTGTCGAGCGGGGGAGAGGTGGCTACACCTTC CASSVERGRGGYTF
TRBD1 TRBJ1-1 TRBV19 NA TGTGCCAGTAGGGCCGGGACAGGGGCTTTCTTT CASRAGTGAFF
TRBD1 TRBJ1-2 TRBV7-2 NA TGTGCCAGCAGAGAAGCCGATTGGGCAGGGGGCGTCTATGGCTACACCTTC CASREADWAGGVYGYTF
NA TRBJ1-2 TRBV28 NA TGTGCCAGCAGTCCCCAGGGAAGCTACTATGGCTACACCTTC CASSPQGSYYGYTF
TRBD1 TRBJ2-7 TRBV6-5 NA TGTGCCAGCAGTCCTGGGACAGGGGGGAACTACGAGCAGTACTTC CASSPGTGGNYEQYF